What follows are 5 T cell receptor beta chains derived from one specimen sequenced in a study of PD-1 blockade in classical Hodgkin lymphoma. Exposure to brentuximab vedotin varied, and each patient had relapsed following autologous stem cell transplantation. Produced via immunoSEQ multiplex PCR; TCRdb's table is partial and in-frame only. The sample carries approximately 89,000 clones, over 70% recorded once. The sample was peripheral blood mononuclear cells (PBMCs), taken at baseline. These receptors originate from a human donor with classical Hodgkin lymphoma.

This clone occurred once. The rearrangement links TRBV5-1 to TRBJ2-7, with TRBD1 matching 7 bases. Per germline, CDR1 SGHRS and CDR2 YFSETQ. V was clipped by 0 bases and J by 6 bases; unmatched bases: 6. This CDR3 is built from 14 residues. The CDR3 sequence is CASSLEVTGREQYF. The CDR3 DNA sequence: TGCGCCAGCAGCTTGGAAGTGACAGGGCGCGAGCAGTACTTC. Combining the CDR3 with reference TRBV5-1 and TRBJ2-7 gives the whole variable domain KAGVTQTPRYLIKTRGQQVTLSCSPISGHRSVSWYQQTPGQGLQFLFEYFSETQRNKGNFPGRFSGRQFSNSRSEMNVSTLELGDSALYLCASSLEVTGREQYFGPGTRLTVT.

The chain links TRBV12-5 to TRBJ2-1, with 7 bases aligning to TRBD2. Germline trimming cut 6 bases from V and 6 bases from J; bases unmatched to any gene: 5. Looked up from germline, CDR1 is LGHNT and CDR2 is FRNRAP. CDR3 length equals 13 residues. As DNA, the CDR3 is TGTGCTAGTGGCGCTAGCGGAATCAATGAGCAGTTCTTC. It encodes CASGASGINEQFF.

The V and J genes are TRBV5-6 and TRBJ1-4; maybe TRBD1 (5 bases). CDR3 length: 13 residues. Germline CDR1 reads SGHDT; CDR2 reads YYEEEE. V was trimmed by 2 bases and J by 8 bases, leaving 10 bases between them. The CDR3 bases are TGTGCCAGCAGCTTAAGGGGACGGGAAAAACTGTTTTTT. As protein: CASSLRGREKLFF.

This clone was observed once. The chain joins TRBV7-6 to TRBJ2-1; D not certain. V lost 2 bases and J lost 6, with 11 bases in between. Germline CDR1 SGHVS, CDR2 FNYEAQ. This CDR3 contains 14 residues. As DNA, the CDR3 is TGTGCCAGCAGCTTAATTAGGGCGGCCAATGAGCAGTTCTTC. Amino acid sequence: CASSLIRAANEQFF.

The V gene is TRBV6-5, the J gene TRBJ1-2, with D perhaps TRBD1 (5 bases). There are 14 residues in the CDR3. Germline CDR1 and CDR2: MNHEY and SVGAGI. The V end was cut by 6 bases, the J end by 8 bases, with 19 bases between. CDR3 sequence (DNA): TGTGCCAGCAGGTCCTTGGGGGGGGTACAGGGCTACACCTTC. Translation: CASRSLGGVQGYTF.